This T cell receptor beta chain was found in a study of blood T cell repertoires in COVID-19 (dated by TCRdb to the early 2020s). Regarding the study in general: The collaborator samples originated in the United States, Italy and Spain and spanned the acute and convalescent phases of COVID-19. The prospective study material was composed of cDNA or gDNA derived from T cells, B-cell-depleted T cells, or PBMCs. Subjects who had been exposed to COVID-19, were actively infected with it, or had recovered from it provided the deeply sampled blood TCRbeta repertoires that made up the dataset. The repertoires were released in a freely available public database intended as a resource for research on the immune response to SARS-CoV-2. Samples were obtained from the ongoing ImmuneRACE study (first 160 participants) and from 1,254 subjects provided by 6 global collaborators. Nearly every sample came with metadata listing a de-identified subject ID, COVID-19 status, age in years and sex. Where available, HLA class I and class II types were taken from metadata supplied by the sample provider and were not determined by assay-based typing. Study-level results and caveats: The quantity of clinical and demographic metadata differed by source and by participant and was supplied without curation.

The immunoSEQ Assay, a bias-controlled multiplex PCR, was used to amplify TCRbeta CDR3 regions from genomic DNA. The authors' pipeline ran thus. Within the assay, amplification of reference gene primers was used to estimate how many nucleated cells each sample contained. Sequence reads were collapsed and filtered to measure the absolute abundance of every unique TCRbeta CDR3 rearrangement. Productive Simpson clonality was computed per sample as the square root of Simpson's diversity index over productive rearrangements. Entries here come from immuneACCESS through TCRdb and include only in-frame sequences with V and J called. Some clones fail to appear in such tables; in the studies checked, an unresolved V gene covers under half of the shortfall, and the cause of the remainder is unknown. V and J calls plus clone size are reproduced from that table; the DNA served to infer D and trimming. Counted in this sample were approximately 280,000 clones; approximately 81% of them appeared once. 2% to 3% of the sample is taken by the ten largest.

Regarding this clone: Its specific antigen is unknown. No per-base quality is available; no much larger clone lies one base away.

For this chain, trimming is 1 base at the V end and 7 bases at the J end, and the number of junction bases without a gene match is 22. From the cysteine through the phenylalanine, the CDR3 covers 20 amino acids. The sequence is cut down to CDR3 DNA, 60 bases in frame from base 1. In the germline V gene, CDR1 corresponds to MGHRA and CDR2 to YSYEKL. Participants in the prospective study were aged roughly 18 to 100 years, lived in more than 20 United States geographic areas, and enrolled through a virtual design. Cohort assignment in the prospective study relied on participant-reported clinical history from a screening survey and a study questionnaire. ImmuneRACE Cohort 3 recovered participants were defined by two consecutive negative NP/OP PCR tests, healthcare professional clearance, or symptom resolution. Each participant in the prospective study had whole blood, serum and a nasopharyngeal or oropharyngeal swab collected by mobile phlebotomists. Additional blood draws and questionnaires over an approximately two-month period could optionally be provided by prospective study participants. Before DNA extraction, blood samples from the prospective study were shipped at room temperature or frozen.

The sequence joins TRBV4-1 to TRBJ1-3; 7 nucleotides in the junction match TRBD1. This receptor was identified in a woman between 45 and 60 years old who had recovered from COVID-19. The sequencing input was PBMCs or T cells enriched from blood (not recorded which). The CDR3 amino acid sequence is: CASSQGPASGQAVFGNTIYF. In nucleotides, the sequence is TGCGCCAGCAGCCAAGGACCAGCTTCAGGACAGGCAGTTTTTGGGAACACCATATATTTT.